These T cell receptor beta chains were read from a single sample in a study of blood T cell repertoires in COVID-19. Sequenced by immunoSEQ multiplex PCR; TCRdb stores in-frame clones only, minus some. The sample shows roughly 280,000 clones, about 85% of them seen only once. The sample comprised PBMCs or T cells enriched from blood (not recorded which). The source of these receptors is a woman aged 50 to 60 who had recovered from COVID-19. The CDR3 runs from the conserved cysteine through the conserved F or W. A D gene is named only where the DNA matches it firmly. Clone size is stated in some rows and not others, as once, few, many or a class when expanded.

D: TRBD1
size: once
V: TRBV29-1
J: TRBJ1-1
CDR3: CSGLPTKQGGYEAFF
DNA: TGCAGCGGCCTCCCAACAAAACAGGGGGGATATGAAGCTTTCTTT

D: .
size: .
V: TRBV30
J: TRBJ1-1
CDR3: CAWSRQRGGFF
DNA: TGTGCCTGGAGTAGGCAGCGAGGGGGTTTCTTT

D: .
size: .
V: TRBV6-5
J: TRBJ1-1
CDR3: CASRIDRNTEAFF
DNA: TGTGCCAGCAGAATCGACAGAAACACTGAAGCTTTCTTT

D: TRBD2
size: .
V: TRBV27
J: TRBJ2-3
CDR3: CASSSRGEGQDTQYF
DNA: TGTGCCAGCAGTTCACGGGGGGAGGGCCAAGATACGCAGTATTTT

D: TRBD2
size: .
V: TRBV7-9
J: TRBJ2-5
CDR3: CASERTRASGTETQYF
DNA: TGTGCCAGCGAACGAACCAGGGCTAGCGGGACGGAGACCCAGTACTTC

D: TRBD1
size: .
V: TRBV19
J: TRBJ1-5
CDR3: CASSTTGVAYQPQHF
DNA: TGTGCCAGTAGCACAACAGGGGTTGCATATCAGCCCCAGCATTTT

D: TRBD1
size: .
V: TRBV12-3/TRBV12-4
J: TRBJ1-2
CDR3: CASSRGQGYGYTF
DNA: TGTGCCAGCAGTCGGGGACAGGGCTATGGCTACACCTTC

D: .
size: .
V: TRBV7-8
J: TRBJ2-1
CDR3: CASSDTGTRNNEQFF
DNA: TGTGCCAGCAGCGACACCGGGACTCGCAACAATGAGCAGTTCTTC

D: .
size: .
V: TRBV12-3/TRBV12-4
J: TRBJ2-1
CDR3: CASSSLGGQFF
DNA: TGTGCCAGCAGTTCGTTAGGGGGGCAGTTCTTC

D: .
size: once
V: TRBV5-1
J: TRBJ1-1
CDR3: CASSLGPPWNTEAFF
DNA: TGCGCCAGCAGCTTGGGGCCCCCATGGAACACTGAAGCTTTCTTT

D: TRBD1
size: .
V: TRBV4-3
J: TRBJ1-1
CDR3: CASSRTHGTVNTEAFF
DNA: TGCGCCAGCAGCCGGACACATGGGACAGTGAACACTGAAGCTTTCTTT

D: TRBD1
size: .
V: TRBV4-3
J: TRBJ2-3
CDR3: CASSQGGTGNPSTDTQYF
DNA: TGCGCCAGCAGCCAAGGGGGGACAGGGAACCCTAGCACAGATACGCAGTATTTT

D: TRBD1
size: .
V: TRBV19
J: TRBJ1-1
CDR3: CASRRDRFNTEAFF
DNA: TGTGCCAGTAGGCGGGACAGGTTTAACACTGAAGCTTTCTTT

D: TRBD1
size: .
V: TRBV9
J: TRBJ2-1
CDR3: CASSEGFDRGMWEQFF
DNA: TGTGCCAGCAGCGAGGGATTTGACAGGGGAATGTGGGAGCAGTTCTTC

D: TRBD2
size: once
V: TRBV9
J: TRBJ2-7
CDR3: CASSPTNGRAGEQYF
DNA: TGTGCCAGCAGCCCCACGAACGGGAGGGCCGGAGAGCAGTACTTC

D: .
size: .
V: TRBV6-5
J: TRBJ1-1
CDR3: CASSLRKGGGTEAFF
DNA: TGTGCCAGCAGCCTACGAAAGGGAGGGGGCACTGAAGCTTTCTTT

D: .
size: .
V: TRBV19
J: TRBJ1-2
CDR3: CASSAVSYGYTF
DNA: TGTGCCAGTAGTGCGGTGTCCTATGGCTACACCTTC

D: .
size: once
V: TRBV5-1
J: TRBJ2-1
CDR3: CASSLNYGGDNEQFF
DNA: TGCGCCAGCAGCTTGAATTATGGCGGCGACAATGAGCAGTTCTTC

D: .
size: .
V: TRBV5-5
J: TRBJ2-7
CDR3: CASSKGRSYEQYF
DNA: TGTGCCAGCAGCAAGGGGAGGTCCTACGAGCAGTACTTC

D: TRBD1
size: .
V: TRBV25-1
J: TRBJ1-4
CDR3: CASSGGQGAIEKLFF
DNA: TGTGCCAGCAGTGGGGGACAGGGGGCGATTGAAAAACTGTTTTTT

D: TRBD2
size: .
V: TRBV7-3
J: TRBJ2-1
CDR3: CASSSSSGRAYNEQFF
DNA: TGTGCCAGCAGCTCCTCTAGCGGGAGGGCCTACAATGAGCAGTTCTTC

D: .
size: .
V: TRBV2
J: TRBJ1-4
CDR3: CASSDKRGSNEKLFF
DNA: TGTGCCAGCAGCGATAAAAGGGGTTCTAATGAAAAACTGTTTTTT

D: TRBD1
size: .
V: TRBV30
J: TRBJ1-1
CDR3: CAWSPDRINTEAFF
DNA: TGTGCCTGGAGTCCGGACAGGATAAACACTGAAGCTTTCTTT

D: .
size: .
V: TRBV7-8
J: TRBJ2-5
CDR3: CASSLLASPQYF
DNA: TGTGCCAGCAGCCTATTAGCGAGTCCCCAGTACTTC

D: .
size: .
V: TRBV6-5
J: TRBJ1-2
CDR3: CASSPAANYGYTF
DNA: TGTGCCAGCAGTCCGGCGGCTAACTATGGCTACACCTTC

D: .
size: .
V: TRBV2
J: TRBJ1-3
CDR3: CASSAREQRPGNTIYF
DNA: TGTGCCAGCAGTGCCCGGGAGCAACGGCCTGGAAACACCATATATTTT

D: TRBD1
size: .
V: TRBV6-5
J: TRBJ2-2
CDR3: CASSPDRGNTGELFF
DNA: TGTGCCAGCAGCCCGGACAGGGGAAACACCGGGGAGCTGTTTTTT

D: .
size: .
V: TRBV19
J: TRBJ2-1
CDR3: CASSTLYNEQFF
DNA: TGTGCCAGTAGTACCCTTTACAATGAGCAGTTCTTC

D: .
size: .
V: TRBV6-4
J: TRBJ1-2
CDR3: CASSEKVGDPYGYTF
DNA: TGTGCCAGCAGTGAGAAGGTGGGAGATCCCTATGGCTACACCTTC

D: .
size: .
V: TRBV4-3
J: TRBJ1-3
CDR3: CASSQDGRDGNTIYF
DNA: TGCGCCAGCAGCCAAGATGGGAGGGATGGAAACACCATATATTTT

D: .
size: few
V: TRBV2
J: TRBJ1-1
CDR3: CASNREGRTEAFF
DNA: TGTGCCAGTAACAGGGAGGGTCGGACTGAAGCTTTCTTT

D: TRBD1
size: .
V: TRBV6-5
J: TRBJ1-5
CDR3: CASRPTGVHQPQHF
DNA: TGTGCCAGCAGACCGACAGGGGTACATCAGCCCCAGCATTTT

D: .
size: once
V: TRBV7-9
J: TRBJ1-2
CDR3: CASSPGGHYGYTF
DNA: TGTGCCAGCAGCCCGGGGGGGCACTATGGCTACACCTTC

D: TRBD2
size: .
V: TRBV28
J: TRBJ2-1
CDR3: CAISPTSGRLGEQFF
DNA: TGTGCCATCTCCCCGACTAGCGGGCGTTTAGGTGAGCAGTTCTTC

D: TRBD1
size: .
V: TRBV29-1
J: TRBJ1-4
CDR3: CSVAISGTGRINEKLFF
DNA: TGCAGCGTTGCAATCTCTGGGACAGGGAGAATCAACGAAAAACTGTTTTTT

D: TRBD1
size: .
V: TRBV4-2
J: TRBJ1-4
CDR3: CASSQDRSNEKLFF
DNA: TGTGCCAGCAGCCAGGACAGGAGTAATGAAAAACTGTTTTTT

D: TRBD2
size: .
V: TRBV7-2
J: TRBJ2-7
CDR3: CASRPTSGPYEQYF
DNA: TGTGCCAGCAGGCCGACTAGCGGGCCCTACGAGCAGTACTTC

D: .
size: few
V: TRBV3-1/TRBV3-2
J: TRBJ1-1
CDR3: CASSRASGNTEAFF
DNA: TGTGCCAGCAGCCGCGCGAGTGGGAACACTGAAGCTTTCTTT

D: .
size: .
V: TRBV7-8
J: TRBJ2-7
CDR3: CASSLGGLVQISYEQYF
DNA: TGTGCCAGCAGCTTAGGGGGCCTCGTCCAAATCTCCTACGAGCAGTACTTC

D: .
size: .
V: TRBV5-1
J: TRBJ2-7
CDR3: CASSTDSSSEQYF
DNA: TGCGCCAGCAGCACGGACAGTTCTTCCGAGCAGTACTTC

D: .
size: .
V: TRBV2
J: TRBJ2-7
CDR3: CASSEGGAQLGEQYF
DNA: TGTGCCAGCAGTGAAGGCGGGGCACAGCTTGGAGAGCAGTACTTC

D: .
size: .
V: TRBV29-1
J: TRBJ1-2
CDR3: CSVRAGALGGYTF
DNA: TGCAGCGTTAGGGCAGGGGCCCTCGGAGGCTACACCTTC

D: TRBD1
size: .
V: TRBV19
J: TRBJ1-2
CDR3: CASNPSTGTGKTYGYTF
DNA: TGTGCCAGTAATCCGTCTACCGGGACAGGAAAGACCTATGGCTACACCTTC

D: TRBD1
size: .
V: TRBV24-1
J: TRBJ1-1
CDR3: CATSVPGQGATEAFF
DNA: TGTGCCACCAGTGTTCCGGGACAGGGGGCCACTGAAGCTTTCTTT

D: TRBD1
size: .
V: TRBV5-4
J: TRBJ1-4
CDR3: CASSYRGQGEKLFF
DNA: TGTGCCAGCAGTTACAGGGGGCAGGGTGAAAAACTGTTTTTT

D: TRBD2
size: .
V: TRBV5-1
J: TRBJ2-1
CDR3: CASSITSGITHEQFF
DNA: TGCGCCAGCAGCATAACTAGCGGGATAACTCATGAGCAGTTCTTC

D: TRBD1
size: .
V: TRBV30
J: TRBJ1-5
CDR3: CAWTGGYNQPQHF
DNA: TGTGCCTGGACAGGGGGCTACAATCAGCCCCAGCATTTT

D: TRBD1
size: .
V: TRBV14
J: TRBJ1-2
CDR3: CASSQVGQGGANYGYTF
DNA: TGTGCCAGCAGCCAAGTCGGACAGGGGGGAGCTAACTATGGCTACACCTTC

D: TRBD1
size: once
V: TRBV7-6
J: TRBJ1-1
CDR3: CASSFGQGITEAFF
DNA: TGTGCCAGCAGCTTCGGACAGGGGATCACTGAAGCTTTCTTT

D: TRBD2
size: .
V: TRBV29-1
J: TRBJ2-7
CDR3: CSVPGRASGSSYEQYF
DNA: TGCAGCGTCCCCGGAAGGGCTAGCGGGAGCTCCTACGAGCAGTACTTC

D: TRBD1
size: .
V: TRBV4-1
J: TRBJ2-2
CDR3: CASSPSDRGYGAGELFF
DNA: TGCGCCAGCAGCCCCTCGGACAGGGGGTATGGAGCCGGGGAGCTGTTTTTT

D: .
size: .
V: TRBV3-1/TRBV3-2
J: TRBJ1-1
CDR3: CASSQDLGATEAFF
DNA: TGTGCCAGCAGCCAAGATTTGGGCGCCACTGAAGCTTTCTTT

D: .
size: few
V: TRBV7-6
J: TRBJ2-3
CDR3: CASSLATSFSTDTQYF
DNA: TGTGCCAGCAGCTTAGCCACTAGCTTTAGCACAGATACGCAGTATTTT